This TCR beta chain was recovered during a study of cytomegalovirus exposure and HLA in healthy donors. Per the germline V gene, CDR1 is LNHDA and CDR2 is SQIVND (reference sequence). The V end was cut by 5 bases, the J end by 7 bases, with 15 bases between. There are 15 residues in the CDR3. Comments on this clone: Its target is not known.

It was healthy bone marrow donors who served as donors. The PCR used 60 Vbeta and 13 Jbeta primers. Data came from immunoSEQ multiplex PCR; TCRdb stores just in-frame clones and leaves some out. This sample yields about 160,000 clones, of which just under 75% are seen a single time; 1.5% to 2% belongs to the top ten. Study-wide points: Later on, an analysis found that several of the most significant clusters appeared to be linked to common viral pathogens, which included parvovirus B19. The authors later linked a missense DCLRE1C variant to TCR beta V- and J-gene trimming. The study labeled more than 150 TCR beta chains cytomegalovirus-associated.

The chain is built from TRBV19 and TRBJ1-6; D is possibly TRBD1 (6 bases). Sequences were obtained from PBMCs. The sequence was obtained from a woman between 18 and 29 years old in good health and CMV-seronegative. This CDR3 reads CASSLGGPENSPLHF. As DNA, the CDR3 is TGTGCCAGTAGTTTGGGGGGGCCGGAGAATTCACCCCTCCACTTT.